The 24 T cell receptor beta chains given below trace back to one sample, sequenced in a study of T cells in Graves' hyperthyroidism and ophthalmopathy. It was RNA transcripts that yielded the amplified TCR beta CDR3 regions. Primed by the HTBI set, a first-round RT-PCR was run on the TCR CDR3. TCRdb processed the multiplex PCR reads anew with MiXCR; each CDR3 protein has one entry. The sample contains around 800,000 distinct CDR3 sequences, 38% of which appear only once. Input material: blood. The receptors were sampled from a man aged 18 to 29 with Graves' hyperthyroidism.

The rearrangement links TRBV20-1 to TRBJ2-5; weak D call: TRBD1 (5 bases). Per germline, CDR1 DFQATT and CDR2 SNEGSKA (reference sequence). The CDR3 is 14 residues long. V was shortened by 1 base and J by 1 base, with 10 bases between the two germline ends. In DNA form, the CDR3 reads TGCAGTGCTAGAGTGGGGCGGAGCCAAGAGACCCAGTACTTC. This sequence encodes CSARVGRSQETQYF.

The gene calls are TRBV19 and TRBJ1-4; D unclear. Germline CDR1 LNHDA, CDR2 SQIVND (reference sequence). Deletions cut 5 bases from V and 0 bases from J, with 10 bases between. The CDR3 length is 15 residues. The CDR3 spells CASSPRVSTNEKLFF. The DNA for the CDR3 is TGTGCCAGTAGTCCGAGGGTTTCAACTAATGAAAAACTGTTTTTT.

This sequence joins TRBV4-3 and TRBJ2-5, with D possibly matching TRBD2 (6 bases). Trimming left V 1 base short and J 5 bases short, with 14 bases between. The CDR3 length is 15 residues. Looked up from germline, CDR1 is LGHNA and CDR2 is YSLEER. Here the CDR3 reads CASSQVFSGLETQYF. Written as DNA, the CDR3 is TGCGCCAGCAGCCAAGTTTTTAGCGGACTGGAGACCCAGTACTTC.

The chain uses TRBV2 and TRBJ1-3; no definite D call. Trimming cost V 6 bases and J 0 bases, with 12 bases left between them. CDR1 is SNHLY, CDR2 FYNNEI, per germline. The length of the CDR3 is 15 residues. CDR3 DNA: TGTGCCAGCAGCTCAGGCGGGGTCTCTGGAAACACCATATATTTT. Translating gives CASSSGGVSGNTIYF.

This clonotype has more than one count but fewer than ten. This chain uses TRBV30 with TRBJ1-5; TRBD1 is a possible D gene (5 bases). The germline V gene encodes CDR1 GTSNPN and CDR2 SVGIG (reference sequence). This CDR3 has 11 amino acids. V was cut by 0 bases and J by 11 bases, with 8 bases left in between. The DNA of the CDR3 is TGTGCCTGGAGTGTGGGGGGGGCCCAGCATTTT. This gives the protein CAWSVGGAQHF. Full variable domain (outside the CDR3, taken from reference TRBV30 and TRBJ1-5): SQTIHQWPATLVQPVGSPLSLECTVEGTSNPNLYWYRQAAGRGLQLLFYSVGIGQISSEVPQNLSASRPQDRQFILSSKKLLLSDSGFYLCAWSVGGAQHFGDGTRLSIL.

J is TRBJ2-7 and V is TRBV15; D unclear. The CDR3 is 15 residues long. Looked up from germline, CDR1 is LNHNV and CDR2 is YYDKDF (reference sequence). Between the trimmed V and J ends, which lost 1 base and 0 bases, there was a span of 10 bases. CDR3: CATSRGDRSSYEQYF. The CDR3 DNA follows: TGTGCCACCAGCAGAGGTGACCGGAGCTCCTACGAGCAGTACTTC.

Ten or more counts support this clonotype. The V gene is TRBV29-1, the J gene TRBJ2-5, with D possibly TRBD2 on 5 matching bases. Germline-derived CDR1 and CDR2 are SQVTM and ANQGSEA. The CDR3 is 18 residues long. Trimming removed 2 bases at V and 4 bases at J, with 26 bases between. The CDR3 loop reads CSVETFKREIPKRETQYF. Written as DNA, the CDR3 is TGCAGCGTTGAAACTTTTAAGAGGGAAATCCCCAAGCGAGAGACCCAGTACTTC.

With respect to this clonotype: A read error likely explains this, since a far larger clone differs by one base. The J gene is TRBJ2-7, the V gene TRBV20-1; D might be TRBD1 or TRBD2, each matching 5 bases. CDR1 DFQATT and CDR2 SNEGSKA come from the germline V gene (reference sequence). V dropped 7 bases and J dropped 2 bases, with 12 bases sitting between them. The CDR3 spans 12 residues. The CDR3 loop reads CSGGRETYEQYF. The CDR3 DNA follows: TGCAGTGGGGGCAGGGAGACCTACGAGCAGTACTTC.

This clonotype turned up a few times. The rearrangement uses TRBV12-3 or TRBV12-4 and TRBJ1-5, with D maybe TRBD1 (5 bases). The CDR3 sequence is 13 residues long. V was cut by 6 bases and J by 5 bases, with 11 bases left in between. CDR3 in amino acids: CASRPRVDQPQHF. CDR3 coding DNA: TGTGCCAGCAGGCCCAGGGTCGATCAGCCCCAGCATTTT.

The rearrangement joins TRBV5-5 to TRBJ1-6; 7 bases fit TRBD1. Germline V lookup: CDR1 SGHKS, CDR2 YYEKEE (reference sequence). This CDR3 spans 15 amino acids. Trimming cost V 0 bases and J 8 bases; bases outside gene matches: 5. The CDR3 region has the DNA TGTGCCAGCAGCTTGGGCAGGGGGGACGATTCACCCCTCCACTTT. Encoded protein: CASSLGRGDDSPLHF.

This clonotype was seen at least ten times. The chain uses TRBV29-1 and TRBJ2-7; 10 bases are shared with TRBD1. Germline V lookup: CDR1 SQVTM, CDR2 ANQGSEA. CDR3 size: 14 residues. Germline trimming cut 4 bases from V and 2 bases from J; bases unmatched to any gene: 5. The CDR3, as DNA: TGCAGCGTTGCTGGGACAGGGGTAGCCTACGAGCAGTACTTC. Protein sequence: CSVAGTGVAYEQYF.

CDR3 DNA sequence: TGTGCCCCAGTGGGACAGGGGACTCCGAACACCGGGGAGCTGTTTTTT. Encoded protein: CAPVGQGTPNTGELFF. The genes are TRBV24-1 and TRBJ2-2; 10 bases are a match to TRBD1. The CDR3 consists of 16 residues. CDR1 is KGHDR and CDR2 is SFDVKD in the germline V gene. The V and J ends lost 12 bases and 0 bases, in that order; junction bases with no gene match: 9.

This rearrangement joins TRBV29-1 to TRBJ2-5; a weak D match, TRBD2 (6 bases). The J call is doubtful: the DNA matches TRBJ2-1 better. This CDR3 has 13 amino acids. CDR1 SQVTM and CDR2 ANQGSEA come from the germline V gene. CDR3 sequence reads: CSVEGLADNEQFF. The CDR3 DNA follows: TGCAGCGTTGAAGGGTTAGCGGACAATGAGCAGTTCTTC.

The V call is TRBV2, the J call TRBJ1-2; 9 bases map to TRBD1. The CDR3 runs to 14 residues. Germline CDR1 is SNHLY and CDR2 is FYNNEI. The V and J ends lost 8 bases and 4 bases, in that order; junction bases with no gene match: 8. DNA of the CDR3: TGTGCCAGCGGAAGGTCGACAGGGGGCTATGGCTACACCTTC. This encodes CASGRSTGGYGYTF.

This clonotype turned up a few times. The chain uses TRBV12-3 or TRBV12-4 and TRBJ1-5; D gene ambiguous. V shed 4 bases and J shed 5 bases, with 18 bases lying between them. The CDR3 contains 16 residues. The CDR3 bases are TGTGCCAGCAGTTCCGCCAATACCTTGAGGGATCAGCCCCAGCATTTT. It encodes CASSSANTLRDQPQHF.

This clonotype was observed many times. The chain links TRBV29-1 to TRBJ1-1; D gene uncertain. Trimming took 5 bases from V and 0 from J, leaving 19 bases between them. The CDR3 contains 16 residues. The germline CDR1 and CDR2 sequences are SQVTM and ANQGSEA. In DNA, the CDR3 is TGCAGCGTTCTTATGTCCGGGAAAGCCTTGAACACTGAAGCTTTCTTT. Its protein product is CSVLMSGKALNTEAFF.

With regard to this clonotype: Just one base apart from a much larger clone, this may be a read error. This CDR3 is CSARDQTSGETQYF. DNA of the CDR3: TGCAGTGCGAGAGACCAGACCTCAGGCGAGACCCAGTACTTC. The chain couples TRBV20-1 to TRBJ2-5; D is uncertain. Germline values: CDR1 DFQATT, CDR2 SNEGSKA (reference sequence). This CDR3 contains 14 residues.

This clonotype was counted only a few times. The chain is built from TRBV12-3 or TRBV12-4 and TRBJ1-5; possible D gene TRBD1, 5 bases. V was cut by 6 bases and J by 1 base, with 13 bases left in between. This CDR3 is 15 amino acids long. The CDR3 here is CASSPGRWSNQPQHF. The CDR3, as DNA: TGTGCCAGCAGCCCAGGGCGATGGAGCAATCAGCCCCAGCATTTT.

This clonotype came up many times. The chain couples TRBV20-1 to TRBJ2-6; the D is unclear. The germline CDR1 and CDR2 sequences are DFQATT and SNEGSKA (reference sequence). The CDR3 contains 14 residues. Trimming shortened V by 6 bases and J by 0 bases, and 9 bases separated the two germline ends. The CDR3 sequence: CSAYTPSGANVLTF. In DNA form, the CDR3 reads TGCAGTGCGTACACTCCCTCTGGGGCCAACGTCCTGACTTTC.

The genes are TRBV2 and TRBJ1-6; D uncertain. Trimming pared 3 bases from V and 0 bases from J, leaving 12 bases between. The CDR3 covers 17 residues. CDR1 and CDR2 (germline): SNHLY, FYNNEI. CDR3 sequence reads: CASSEEPPGSYNSPLHF. The CDR3, as DNA: TGTGCCAGCAGTGAGGAGCCACCGGGCTCCTATAATTCACCCCTCCACTTT.

In this sample, this clonotype turned up many times. The rearrangement links TRBV2 to TRBJ2-2; D is unresolved. V was shortened by 7 bases and J by 7 bases, with 4 bases between the two germline ends. The CDR3 loop spans 10 amino acids. Germline assignment: CDR1 SNHLY and CDR2 FYNNEI. The CDR3 spells CASNGGELFF. Here the CDR3 DNA reads TGTGCCAGCAACGGCGGGGAGCTGTTTTTT.

V gene TRBV29-1 combines with J gene TRBJ2-5; 8 bases align to TRBD2. Trimming took 4 bases from V and 1 from J; bases not matched to a gene: 2. The CDR3 covers 13 residues. The germline V gene encodes CDR1 SQVTM and CDR2 ANQGSEA. The CDR3 region has the DNA TGCAGCGTTGTGCTAGCGGGCCAAGAGACCCAGTACTTC. Protein sequence: CSVVLAGQETQYF.

CDR3 in amino acids: CASSERTGNYGYTF. In nucleotides, the CDR3 is TGCGCCAGCAGCGAGAGGACGGGTAACTATGGCTACACCTTC. The V call is TRBV4-1, the J call TRBJ1-2; D gene ambiguous. This CDR3 has 14 amino acids. Trimming removed 5 bases at V and 1 base at J, with 11 bases between. From germline, CDR1 is MGHRA and CDR2 YSYEKL.

CDR3 sequence reads: CASSLRLRGANTGELFF. The CDR3 nucleotides are TGTGCCAGCAGTCTCCGGCTCAGGGGGGCGAACACCGGGGAGCTGTTTTTT. This rearrangement joins TRBV6-1 to TRBJ2-2, with a weak D call TRBD1 (7 bases). The ends were cut back, 5 bases at V and 0 bases at J, with 16 bases in the middle. Looked up from germline, CDR1 is MNHNS and CDR2 is SASEGT. The CDR3 is made up of 17 amino acids.